These 15 T cell receptor beta chains originate from one sample sequenced in a study of long-term antiretroviral therapy in people with HIV. Version v3.0 of the immunoSEQ assay was performed at survey level. Some clones are missing from TCRdb's copy, which holds only in-frame ones; the method was immunoSEQ multiplex PCR. In the table there are about 20,000 clones, around three quarters of which are singletons. The starting material was unsorted PBMCs, obtained 2.9 years after starting antiretroviral therapy. All receptors derive from a woman between 25 and 40 years old with HIV.

CDR3 sequence (DNA): TGTGCCAGCACGGGACCGAGCTCCTACGAGCAGTACGTC. It codes for CASTGPSSYEQYV. The rearrangement joins TRBV2 to TRBJ2-7; D might be TRBD1 or TRBD2, each matching 5 bases. Trimming took 7 bases from V and 0 from J, leaving 10 bases between them. The CDR3 has 13 amino acids. The germline V gene has CDR1 SNHLY and CDR2 FYNNEI.

The sample holds a few counts of this clone. The J gene is TRBJ1-2, the V gene TRBV19; 8 bases line up with TRBD1. Germline values: CDR1 LNHDA, CDR2 SQIVND (reference sequence). The CDR3 contains 15 residues. Losses at the gene ends were 3 bases for V and 4 bases for J; bases not matched to a gene: 7. CDR3 protein: CASSIGTGTLYGYTF. As DNA, the CDR3 is TGTGCCAGTAGTATTGGGACAGGCACTCTCTATGGCTACACCTTC.

This clone was counted a few times. The gene calls are TRBV27 and TRBJ1-5; D unresolved. The V end was cut by 6 bases, the J end by 0 bases, with 6 bases between. CDR3 length: 13 residues. Germline V gene sequence: CDR1 MNHEY, CDR2 SMNVEV (reference sequence). The CDR3 loop reads CASSTYSNQPQHF. In nucleotides, the CDR3 is TGTGCCAGCAGCACCTATAGCAATCAGCCCCAGCATTTT.

The chain combines TRBV25-1 with TRBJ1-6; D is unclear. V was clipped by 3 bases and J by 0 bases, with 6 bases between them. The CDR3 is made up of 15 amino acids. CDR1 is MGHDK and CDR2 is SYGVNS in the germline V gene. The CDR3 DNA follows: TGTGCCAGCAGTGAGGGCAGCTCCTATAATTCACCCCTCCACTTT. Its translation: CASSEGSSYNSPLHF.

The chain combines TRBV5-6 with TRBJ2-5; 15 nucleotides agree with TRBD2. The CDR3 has 17 residues. Trimming took 4 bases from V and 4 from J; bases not matched to a gene: 8. Germline assignment: CDR1 SGHDT and CDR2 YYEEEE. The CDR3 loop reads CASSTGLAGGRLETQYF. The CDR3 DNA is TGTGCCAGCAGCACCGGACTAGCGGGGGGGCGATTAGAGACCCAGTACTTC.

The rearrangement joins TRBV5-1 to TRBJ1-6, with no clear D. In germline, CDR1 is SGHRS, CDR2 YFSETQ. Trimming stripped 0 bases from V and 7 bases from J, with 14 bases between. CDR3 size: 16 residues. CDR3 in amino acids: CASSLGSRTGNSPLHF. The CDR3 region has the DNA TGCGCCAGCAGCTTGGGGAGTCGGACCGGCAATTCACCCCTCCACTTT. The whole variable domain, filled in from reference TRBV5-1 and TRBJ1-6, reads KAGVTQTPRYLIKTRGQQVTLSCSPISGHRSVSWYQQTPGQGLQFLFEYFSETQRNKGNFPGRFSGRQFSNSRSEMNVSTLELGDSALYLCASSLGSRTGNSPLHFGNGTRLTVT.

This chain links TRBV6-1 with TRBJ1-2; 7 positions agree with TRBD1. The CDR3 is 13 amino acids. The ends lost 8 bases at V and 1 base at J; junction bases unmatched: 4. Germline lookup yields CDR1 MNHNS and CDR2 SASEGT. The CDR3 here is CASGTAFNYGYTF. For the CDR3, the DNA is TGTGCCAGCGGGACAGCTTTTAACTATGGCTACACCTTC.

The chain uses TRBV6-5 and TRBJ1-2, with 9 bases aligning to TRBD1. V shed 4 bases, J shed 11 bases, and the junction held 11 bases outside the gene matches. The germline V gene has CDR1 MNHEY and CDR2 SVGAGI. The CDR3 sequence is 14 residues long. The DNA of the CDR3 is TGTGCCAGCAGTTCCTCTCGGACAGGGGTGGGTTACACCTTC. Protein sequence: CASSSSRTGVGYTF.

This chain connects TRBV19 to TRBJ1-4; 8 positions match TRBD1. There are 15 residues in the CDR3. The V segment lost 6 bases and the J segment 7 bases; nucleotides outside the gene matches: 10. Germline V CDR1 and CDR2: LNHDA, SQIVND (reference sequence). CDR3 sequence reads: CASSPDRGRGEKLFF. The CDR3 DNA follows: TGTGCCAGTAGCCCCGACAGGGGTAGGGGTGAAAAACTGTTTTTT.

This clone was counted a few times. This chain uses TRBV2 with TRBJ2-2; possibly TRBD2 for D (6 bases). The germline CDR1 and CDR2 sequences are SNHLY and FYNNEI. This CDR3 is built from 17 residues. V was clipped by 4 bases and J by 0 bases, with 15 bases between them. The CDR3 loop reads CASSVEGTAPNTGELFF. For the CDR3, the DNA is TGTGCCAGCAGTGTGGAGGGAACGGCCCCGAACACCGGGGAGCTGTTTTTT.

The chain carries TRBV19 and TRBJ2-7; 7 nucleotides align to TRBD1. J lost 6 bases, V lost 1 base, and 3 bases had no gene match. This CDR3 spans 13 amino acids. The germline gives CDR1 LNHDA, CDR2 SQIVND (reference sequence). The CDR3 loop reads CASSIVQGSEQYV. DNA for the CDR3: TGTGCCAGTAGTATAGTACAGGGGAGCGAGCAGTACGTC.

The chain combines TRBV7-6 with TRBJ2-2; 11 positions match TRBD1. Germline values: CDR1 SGHVS, CDR2 FNYEAQ. The CDR3 spans 15 residues. After removal of 1 base from V and 7 bases from J, the junction contained 2 bases not matched to a gene. CDR3 DNA: TGTGCCAGCAGCTTAGGGACAGGGGGCTTCGGGGAGCTGTTTTTT. As protein: CASSLGTGGFGELFF.

The chain couples TRBV5-1 to TRBJ1-1, with D possibly TRBD1 on 6 matching bases. From germline, CDR1 is SGHRS and CDR2 YFSETQ. Trimming pared 1 base from V and 6 bases from J, leaving 10 bases between. The CDR3 runs 13 residues. The CDR3 region has the DNA TGCGCCAGCAGCTTGCTCTCAGGGGCTGAAGCTTTCTTT. Amino acid sequence: CASSLLSGAEAFF.

The chain carries TRBV6-1 and TRBJ2-7, with 8 bases matching TRBD1. Germline V gene sequence: CDR1 MNHNS, CDR2 SASEGT. The CDR3 extends over 15 amino acids. Unmatched junction bases numbered 11, after V lost 6 bases and J lost 4 bases. CDR3 in amino acids: CASSLGQGFNYEQYV. CDR3 coding DNA: TGTGCCAGCAGCCTTGGACAGGGATTCAATTACGAGCAGTACGTC.

The rearrangement uses TRBV5-1 and TRBJ2-5; 9 bases fit TRBD1. Germline V lookup: CDR1 SGHRS, CDR2 YFSETQ. J gave up 3 bases and V 4 bases, and 4 bases lay outside the gene matches. The CDR3 length is 14 residues. CDR3: CASSVGTGKETQYF. CDR3 coding DNA: TGCGCCAGCAGCGTTGGGACAGGGAAAGAGACCCAGTACTTC.